These T cell receptor beta chains were read from a single sample in a study of CD8+ T cells in alopecia areata. The method was immunoSEQ multiplex PCR; TCRdb's version includes in-frame clones alone and lacks a portion of them. The sample holds 40,000 to 45,000 clones, around 90% seen once. Sample: CD8+ T cells sorted from blood, taken at week 24, from a patient treated with tofacitinib. The receptors derive from a human donor with alopecia areata. The CDR3 runs from the conserved cysteine through the conserved F or W. A D gene is named only where the DNA matches it firmly. The size field is filled for only some rows; it gives once, few, many or a size class.

CDR3aa: CASSLTVDTGELFF
CDR3nt: TGTGCCAGCAGCCTGACAGTAGACACCGGGGAGCTGTTTTTT
abundance: .
j_gene: TRBJ2-2
v_gene: TRBV7-2
d_gene: .

CDR3aa: CAGSAQGYEQYF
CDR3nt: TGTGCCGGCAGTGCCCAGGGCTACGAGCAGTACTTC
abundance: once
j_gene: TRBJ2-7
v_gene: TRBV27
d_gene: .

CDR3aa: CSVEDYEDEQFF
CDR3nt: TGCAGCGTTGAAGATTACGAAGATGAGCAGTTCTTC
abundance: .
j_gene: TRBJ2-1
v_gene: TRBV29-1
d_gene: .

CDR3aa: CASSLFSDGLNTEAFF
CDR3nt: TGTGCCAGCAGTTTATTTTCAGACGGACTGAACACTGAAGCTTTCTTT
abundance: .
j_gene: TRBJ1-1
v_gene: TRBV28
d_gene: .

CDR3aa: CASSPASTDTQYF
CDR3nt: TGTGCCAGCAGCCCTGCTAGCACAGATACGCAGTATTTT
abundance: .
j_gene: TRBJ2-3
v_gene: TRBV13
d_gene: .

CDR3aa: CASSLGGGHSYNEQFF
CDR3nt: TGTGCCAGCAGCCTTGGCGGGGGGCACTCCTACAATGAGCAGTTCTTC
abundance: .
j_gene: TRBJ2-1
v_gene: TRBV7-2
d_gene: TRBD2

CDR3aa: CASRGGFSTDTQYF
CDR3nt: TGTGCCAGCCGGGGGGGATTTAGCACAGATACGCAGTATTTT
abundance: .
j_gene: TRBJ2-3
v_gene: TRBV27
d_gene: TRBD2

CDR3aa: CASSSVGQNYEQYF
CDR3nt: TGTGCCAGCAGTTCGGTGGGACAGAACTACGAGCAGTACTTC
abundance: .
j_gene: TRBJ2-7
v_gene: TRBV27
d_gene: TRBD1

CDR3aa: CASAHMGTGSNEQFF
CDR3nt: TGTGCTAGTGCGCATATGGGGACTGGAAGCAATGAGCAGTTCTTC
abundance: once
j_gene: TRBJ2-1
v_gene: TRBV12-5
d_gene: .

CDR3aa: CASSEARTGSIEQYF
CDR3nt: TGTGCCAGCAGTGAAGCGCGGACAGGGAGTATCGAGCAGTACTTC
abundance: .
j_gene: TRBJ2-7
v_gene: TRBV2
d_gene: TRBD1

CDR3aa: CASSPPQGYEQYF
CDR3nt: TGTGCCAGCAGCCCCCCCCAGGGCTACGAGCAGTACTTC
abundance: .
j_gene: TRBJ2-7
v_gene: TRBV6-6
d_gene: .

CDR3aa: CSVALGLNYEQYF
CDR3nt: TGCAGCGTCGCCCTGGGGCTCAACTACGAGCAGTACTTC
abundance: .
j_gene: TRBJ2-7
v_gene: TRBV29-1
d_gene: .

CDR3aa: CASSHGRWTDTQYF
CDR3nt: TGTGCCAGCAGCCACGGGAGATGGACAGATACGCAGTATTTT
abundance: .
j_gene: TRBJ2-3
v_gene: TRBV14
d_gene: .

CDR3aa: CASSPMGFQGIGETQYF
CDR3nt: TGTGCCAGCAGCCCTATGGGGTTTCAGGGGATCGGAGAGACCCAGTACTTC
abundance: .
j_gene: TRBJ2-5
v_gene: TRBV7-2
d_gene: .

CDR3aa: CSVERDSSYEQYF
CDR3nt: TGCAGCGTTGAGCGGGACAGCTCCTACGAGCAGTACTTC
abundance: .
j_gene: TRBJ2-7
v_gene: TRBV29-1
d_gene: .

CDR3aa: CASSPSSGWDQETQYF
CDR3nt: TGTGCCAGCAGTCCTTCGTCAGGGTGGGACCAAGAGACCCAGTACTTC
abundance: .
j_gene: TRBJ2-5
v_gene: TRBV2
d_gene: .

CDR3aa: CASSVFDGGPSSYEQYF
CDR3nt: TGTGCCAGCAGCGTATTCGACGGGGGACCGAGCTCCTACGAGCAGTACTTC
abundance: .
j_gene: TRBJ2-7
v_gene: TRBV9
d_gene: .

CDR3aa: CASSLEGFSTDTQYF
CDR3nt: TGCGCCAGCAGCTTAGAAGGATTTAGCACAGATACGCAGTATTTT
abundance: .
j_gene: TRBJ2-3
v_gene: TRBV5-1
d_gene: .

CDR3aa: CASSLVPGDFNEQFF
CDR3nt: TGTGCCAGCAGCTTAGTACCGGGAGATTTCAATGAGCAGTTCTTC
abundance: .
j_gene: TRBJ2-1
v_gene: TRBV7-2
d_gene: .

CDR3aa: CSVLGYEQYF
CDR3nt: TGCAGCGTTCTAGGCTACGAGCAGTACTTC
abundance: .
j_gene: TRBJ2-7
v_gene: TRBV29-1
d_gene: .

CDR3aa: CASSWDRGRRETQYF
CDR3nt: TGTGCCAGCAGTTGGGACAGGGGGCGACGGGAGACCCAGTACTTC
abundance: .
j_gene: TRBJ2-5
v_gene: TRBV6-5
d_gene: TRBD1

CDR3aa: CAKRTGNHNEQFF
CDR3nt: TGTGCCAAACGGACAGGGAACCACAATGAGCAGTTCTTC
abundance: .
j_gene: TRBJ2-1
v_gene: TRBV10-3
d_gene: TRBD1

CDR3aa: CASTLDSTLSETQYF
CDR3nt: TGTGCCAGCACTTTGGACAGCACCCTTTCGGAGACCCAGTACTTC
abundance: few
j_gene: TRBJ2-5
v_gene: TRBV7-9
d_gene: .

CDR3aa: CASSSLNQPQHF
CDR3nt: TGTGCCAGCAGCTCGCTCAATCAGCCCCAGCATTTT
abundance: .
j_gene: TRBJ1-5
v_gene: TRBV5-6
d_gene: .

CDR3aa: CASSFIAGEYNEQFF
CDR3nt: TGTGCCAGCAGTTTCATAGCGGGGGAGTACAATGAGCAGTTCTTC
abundance: once
j_gene: TRBJ2-1
v_gene: TRBV27
d_gene: TRBD2

CDR3aa: CASSFRELETQYF
CDR3nt: TGTGCCAGCAGCTTCAGGGAGTTAGAGACCCAGTACTTC
abundance: .
j_gene: TRBJ2-5
v_gene: TRBV7-9
d_gene: .

CDR3aa: CAWTSAYTDTQYF
CDR3nt: TGTGCCTGGACCTCGGCCTACACAGATACGCAGTATTTT
abundance: .
j_gene: TRBJ2-3
v_gene: TRBV30
d_gene: .

CDR3aa: CASSSGRGSTDTQYF
CDR3nt: TGTGCCAGCTCTTCGGGCAGGGGGTCCACAGATACGCAGTATTTT
abundance: .
j_gene: TRBJ2-3
v_gene: TRBV7-9
d_gene: TRBD1

CDR3aa: CSAETGSTDTQYF
CDR3nt: TGCAGCGCCGAGACAGGGAGCACAGATACGCAGTATTTT
abundance: .
j_gene: TRBJ2-3
v_gene: TRBV29-1
d_gene: TRBD1

CDR3aa: CASRPGNLYEQYF
CDR3nt: TGTGCCAGCAGGCCCGGAAACCTCTACGAGCAGTACTTC
abundance: .
j_gene: TRBJ2-7
v_gene: TRBV28
d_gene: .

CDR3aa: CASSLGIPPSYEQYF
CDR3nt: TGTGCCAGCAGCTTGGGGATTCCCCCTTCCTACGAGCAGTACTTC
abundance: .
j_gene: TRBJ2-7
v_gene: TRBV5-8
d_gene: .

CDR3aa: CASGTDPLYEQFF
CDR3nt: TGTGCCAGCGGGACAGACCCCTTGTATGAGCAGTTCTTC
abundance: .
j_gene: TRBJ2-1
v_gene: TRBV28
d_gene: TRBD1

CDR3aa: CASSFMGAGTEAFF
CDR3nt: TGTGCCAGCAGCTTTATGGGGGCAGGCACTGAAGCTTTCTTT
abundance: .
j_gene: TRBJ1-1
v_gene: TRBV7-9
d_gene: .

CDR3aa: CASQGGGRELFF
CDR3nt: TGTGCCAGCCAGGGGGGCGGCCGGGAGCTGTTTTTT
abundance: .
j_gene: TRBJ2-2
v_gene: TRBV9
d_gene: .

CDR3aa: CASSLRATVYEQYF
CDR3nt: TGTGCCAGCAGTCTCCGGGCCACAGTTTACGAGCAGTACTTC
abundance: .
j_gene: TRBJ2-7
v_gene: TRBV28
d_gene: .

CDR3aa: CASKGLRSYNEQFF
CDR3nt: TGTGCCAGCAAGGGACTCCGCTCCTACAATGAGCAGTTCTTC
abundance: .
j_gene: TRBJ2-1
v_gene: TRBV28
d_gene: .

CDR3aa: CSVENGYGQYF
CDR3nt: TGCAGCGTTGAAAATGGCTACGGGCAGTACTTC
abundance: .
j_gene: TRBJ2-7
v_gene: TRBV29-1
d_gene: .

CDR3aa: CASSSGPYEQYF
CDR3nt: TGTGCCAGCAGTTCTGGACCCTACGAGCAGTACTTC
abundance: .
j_gene: TRBJ2-7
v_gene: TRBV27
d_gene: .

CDR3aa: CASTGTTNTGELFF
CDR3nt: TGTGCCAGTACGGGGACAACGAACACCGGGGAGCTGTTTTTT
abundance: .
j_gene: TRBJ2-2
v_gene: TRBV19
d_gene: .

CDR3aa: CASSVVPYSTDTQYF
CDR3nt: TGTGCCAGCAGCGTAGTTCCATATAGCACAGATACGCAGTATTTT
abundance: .
j_gene: TRBJ2-3
v_gene: TRBV9
d_gene: .

CDR3aa: CASSYGTSGGNEQFF
CDR3nt: TGTGCCAGCAGTTACGGGACTAGCGGGGGGAATGAGCAGTTCTTC
abundance: .
j_gene: TRBJ2-1
v_gene: TRBV6-6
d_gene: TRBD2

CDR3aa: CAWRGTGDNEQFF
CDR3nt: TGTGCCTGGAGAGGGACAGGGGACAATGAGCAGTTCTTC
abundance: .
j_gene: TRBJ2-1
v_gene: TRBV30
d_gene: TRBD1

CDR3aa: CASSQDDSYNQPQHF
CDR3nt: TGCGCCAGCAGCCAAGACGACAGTTACAATCAGCCCCAGCATTTT
abundance: .
j_gene: TRBJ1-5
v_gene: TRBV4-3
d_gene: .

CDR3aa: CASSPTQGSTGELFF
CDR3nt: TGTGCCAGCAGCCCGACCCAGGGATCAACCGGGGAGCTGTTTTTT
abundance: once
j_gene: TRBJ2-2
v_gene: TRBV7-9
d_gene: .

CDR3aa: CASSSTRGGTEAFF
CDR3nt: TGTGCCAGCAGCTCAACCAGGGGAGGCACTGAAGCTTTCTTT
abundance: once
j_gene: TRBJ1-1
v_gene: TRBV7-6
d_gene: .

CDR3aa: CSVRGDTTGELFF
CDR3nt: TGCAGCGTGCGCGGGGACACCACCGGGGAGCTGTTTTTT
abundance: .
j_gene: TRBJ2-2
v_gene: TRBV29-1
d_gene: .

CDR3aa: CAWSGGGYNEQFF
CDR3nt: TGTGCCTGGAGCGGAGGGGGTTACAATGAGCAGTTCTTC
abundance: .
j_gene: TRBJ2-1
v_gene: TRBV30
d_gene: .

CDR3aa: CAISDYVPGASASGGSYEQYF
CDR3nt: TGTGCCATCAGTGATTATGTCCCAGGAGCTTCTGCTAGCGGGGGGAGCTACGAGCAGTACTTC
abundance: .
j_gene: TRBJ2-7
v_gene: TRBV10-3
d_gene: TRBD2

CDR3aa: CASSPRQGTSGSSYEQYF
CDR3nt: TGTGCCAGCAGCCCCCGCCAGGGGACTAGCGGAAGCTCCTACGAGCAGTACTTC
abundance: once
j_gene: TRBJ2-7
v_gene: TRBV7-9
d_gene: TRBD2

CDR3aa: CASSQGSSTDTQYF
CDR3nt: TGCGCCAGCAGCCAGGGATCTAGCACAGATACGCAGTATTTT
abundance: .
j_gene: TRBJ2-3
v_gene: TRBV4-1
d_gene: .

CDR3aa: CASSFGTGSYEQYF
CDR3nt: TGTGCCAGCAGCTTTGGGACCGGGTCCTACGAGCAGTACTTC
abundance: .
j_gene: TRBJ2-7
v_gene: TRBV11-2
d_gene: .

CDR3aa: CASSLWGQGLYEQYF
CDR3nt: TGTGCCAGCAGCTTATGGGGACAGGGGCTCTACGAGCAGTACTTC
abundance: .
j_gene: TRBJ2-7
v_gene: TRBV7-2
d_gene: TRBD1